This T cell receptor (beta chain) was profiled in a study of T cell responses to AZD1222 COVID-19 vaccine. Both about-4-week and about-12-week second-dose recipients were combined. The germline V gene encodes CDR1 MNHEY and CDR2 SMNVEV (reference sequence). Between the trimmed V and J ends, which lost 4 bases and 11 bases, there was a span of 29 bases. The CDR3 consists of 17 residues. Measured with immunoSEQ multiplex PCR; TCRdb has only the in-frame clones, and not every one. The table shows 120,000 or so clones, with around 83% occurring only once. With respect to this clone: Its antigen is unidentified.

Overall study findings and caveats: As reported, nearly half of all spike-specific TCRs target variant regions that are unmutated. Elevations in Spike-specific TCR breadth and depth followed administration of two AZD1222 doses.

The sequence derives from an adult who received the AZD1222 COVID-19 vaccine. The chain has TRBV27 and TRBJ1-1, with D possibly TRBD1 on 6 matching bases. The material was peripheral blood, obtained 28 days after the second AZD1222 dose. Here the CDR3 DNA reads TGTGCCAGCAGTTCCATAAAGCAAGCGAACGGGGGGCGAGAGGCTTTCTTT. This encodes CASSSIKQANGGREAFF.